The rows below give T cell receptor beta chains drawn from one sample of a study of Ad26.COV2.S vaccination and SARS-CoV-2 variants. The table came from immunoSEQ multiplex PCR; TCRdb's copy has only in-frame clones and leaves some out. The table lists nearly 95,000 clones, approximately 81% of them singletons. The sequencing used peripheral blood, collected after recovery from COVID-19. Receptors were obtained from a human donor who had recovered from COVID-19. The CDR3 runs from the conserved cysteine through the conserved F or W. Each record gives: V gene, clone size, J gene, D gene, CDR3 DNA, CDR3 protein. A D gene is named only where the DNA matches it firmly. Size tells how often a clone was seen (once, few, many) or the class of an expanded clone, and some rows leave it out.

v_gene: TRBV7-6; abundance: -; j_gene: TRBJ1-4; d_gene: TRBD1; CDR3nt: TGTGCCAGCAGCCAAACTTACAGGGGGAGCGAAAAACTGTTTTTT; CDR3aa: CASSQTYRGSEKLFF
v_gene: TRBV28; abundance: -; j_gene: TRBJ1-5; d_gene: -; CDR3nt: TGTGCCAGCTACGGAGGGGGAGATCAGCCCCAGCATTTT; CDR3aa: CASYGGGDQPQHF
v_gene: TRBV27; abundance: -; j_gene: TRBJ1-5; d_gene: -; CDR3nt: TGTGCCAGCAGACGACTGAATCAGCCCCAGCATTTT; CDR3aa: CASRRLNQPQHF
v_gene: TRBV6-2/TRBV6-3; abundance: once; j_gene: TRBJ2-1; d_gene: -; CDR3nt: TGTGCCAGCAGTTATCTGAATGAGCAGTTCTTC; CDR3aa: CASSYLNEQFF
v_gene: TRBV7-6; abundance: once; j_gene: TRBJ2-3; d_gene: -; CDR3nt: TGTGCCAGCAGCTTTTCCTCCGGCAGGGGCACAGATACGCAGTATTTT; CDR3aa: CASSFSSGRGTDTQYF
v_gene: TRBV19; abundance: -; j_gene: TRBJ1-2; d_gene: -; CDR3nt: TGTGCCAGTAGTATTATCGGGGTCAGTATCTATGGCTACACCTTC; CDR3aa: CASSIIGVSIYGYTF
v_gene: TRBV11-2; abundance: -; j_gene: TRBJ2-1; d_gene: -; CDR3nt: TGTGCCAGCAGCTTACGGTTCAATGAGCAGTTCTTC; CDR3aa: CASSLRFNEQFF
v_gene: TRBV9; abundance: few; j_gene: TRBJ1-3; d_gene: -; CDR3nt: TGTGCCAGCAGCGTAGAAGGCTCTGGAAACACCATATATTTT; CDR3aa: CASSVEGSGNTIYF
v_gene: TRBV29-1; abundance: -; j_gene: TRBJ1-1; d_gene: -; CDR3nt: TGCAGCGGTGGAGCCACGGTTACTGAAGCTTTCTTT; CDR3aa: CSGGATVTEAFF
v_gene: TRBV10-3; abundance: -; j_gene: TRBJ2-6; d_gene: -; CDR3nt: TGTGCCATCAGTGAGTCCGGCGGCGTTGGGTCTGGGGCCAACGTCCTGACTTTC; CDR3aa: CAISESGGVGSGANVLTF
v_gene: TRBV5-5; abundance: -; j_gene: TRBJ1-1; d_gene: TRBD1; CDR3nt: TGTGCCAGCACCCATTTAGGGACAGCGATGAACACTGAAGCTTTCTTT; CDR3aa: CASTHLGTAMNTEAFF
v_gene: TRBV7-2; abundance: few; j_gene: TRBJ1-1; d_gene: -; CDR3nt: TGTGCCAGCAGCCGTTCAGGGTTCTCAGCTTTCTTT; CDR3aa: CASSRSGFSAFF
v_gene: TRBV19; abundance: -; j_gene: TRBJ2-7; d_gene: TRBD1; CDR3nt: TGTGCCAGTAGTAACGACAGGGTTTCTAGAGGCGAGCAGTACTTC; CDR3aa: CASSNDRVSRGEQYF
v_gene: TRBV24-1; abundance: once; j_gene: TRBJ2-3; d_gene: TRBD2; CDR3nt: TGTGCCACCAGTGCCCTAGGCGGGAGGAACACAGATACGCAGTATTTT; CDR3aa: CATSALGGRNTDTQYF
v_gene: TRBV19; abundance: -; j_gene: TRBJ2-2; d_gene: -; CDR3nt: TGTGCCAGTAGTATAGGACCCACGAACACCGGGGAGCTGTTTTTT; CDR3aa: CASSIGPTNTGELFF
v_gene: TRBV28; abundance: -; j_gene: TRBJ1-5; d_gene: -; CDR3nt: TGTGCCAGCAGTTTGGAGGGCGCTAGCAATCAGCCCCAGCATTTT; CDR3aa: CASSLEGASNQPQHF
v_gene: TRBV11-3; abundance: -; j_gene: TRBJ2-7; d_gene: -; CDR3nt: TGTGCCAGCAGCCGCCGGGGCTACGAGCAGTACTTC; CDR3aa: CASSRRGYEQYF
v_gene: TRBV25-1; abundance: -; j_gene: TRBJ2-2; d_gene: -; CDR3nt: TGTGCCAGCAGTGAATTACGGACTATGAACACCGGGGAGCTGTTTTTT; CDR3aa: CASSELRTMNTGELFF
v_gene: TRBV28; abundance: -; j_gene: TRBJ2-7; d_gene: TRBD1; CDR3nt: TGTGCCAGCAGCTGGACAGGGGCCTCCTGGGACGAGCAGTACTTC; CDR3aa: CASSWTGASWDEQYF
v_gene: TRBV5-6; abundance: -; j_gene: TRBJ2-7; d_gene: -; CDR3nt: TGTGCCAGCAGCTTGGCTTCTCGGACCGAGTTCTCCTACGAGCAGTACTTC; CDR3aa: CASSLASRTEFSYEQYF
v_gene: TRBV4-1; abundance: -; j_gene: TRBJ2-1; d_gene: -; CDR3nt: TGCGCCAGCAGCCAAGTATTTAGCTCCTACAATGAGCAGTTCTTC; CDR3aa: CASSQVFSSYNEQFF
v_gene: TRBV5-4; abundance: once; j_gene: TRBJ2-1; d_gene: TRBD2; CDR3nt: TGTGCCAGCAGCTTGATAGCGGGAGCTCTCAATGAGCAGTTCTTC; CDR3aa: CASSLIAGALNEQFF
v_gene: TRBV27; abundance: -; j_gene: TRBJ2-3; d_gene: -; CDR3nt: TGTGCCAGCAGTTTCCAGGGGTTCACGACAGATACGCAGTATTTT; CDR3aa: CASSFQGFTTDTQYF
v_gene: TRBV19; abundance: once; j_gene: TRBJ2-1; d_gene: -; CDR3nt: TGTGCCAGTAGTATAGACAACGGGTTTGGCTACAATGAGCAGTTCTTC; CDR3aa: CASSIDNGFGYNEQFF
v_gene: TRBV2; abundance: -; j_gene: TRBJ2-1; d_gene: TRBD2; CDR3nt: TGTGCCAGCAGGACTAGCCTATGCAATGAGCAGTTCTTC; CDR3aa: CASRTSLCNEQFF
v_gene: TRBV4-2; abundance: -; j_gene: TRBJ2-3; d_gene: -; CDR3nt: TGTGCCAGCAGCCCGAGGGGCGAGCCCGAGGCAGATACGCAGTATTTT; CDR3aa: CASSPRGEPEADTQYF
v_gene: TRBV5-4; abundance: once; j_gene: TRBJ2-7; d_gene: TRBD2; CDR3nt: TGTGCCAGCAGCTGGGGACTAGCGGGAGGGTTATACGAGCAGTACTTC; CDR3aa: CASSWGLAGGLYEQYF
v_gene: TRBV15; abundance: -; j_gene: TRBJ1-4; d_gene: -; CDR3nt: TGTGCCACCAGCAGAGTTGGGGGGTCGGGTGAAAAACTGTTTTTT; CDR3aa: CATSRVGGSGEKLFF
v_gene: TRBV25-1; abundance: -; j_gene: TRBJ2-5; d_gene: -; CDR3nt: TGTGCCAGCAGTGCTTTCCCAGGGGAGACCCAGTACTTC; CDR3aa: CASSAFPGETQYF
v_gene: TRBV28; abundance: -; j_gene: TRBJ1-1; d_gene: -; CDR3nt: TGTGCCAGCAGTGAATTGGACAGGAACACTGAAGCTTTCTTT; CDR3aa: CASSELDRNTEAFF
v_gene: TRBV7-2; abundance: -; j_gene: TRBJ2-6; d_gene: TRBD1; CDR3nt: TGTGCCAGCAGCTCCGAGGGGGCGAGTGGGGCCAACGTCCTGACTTTC; CDR3aa: CASSSEGASGANVLTF
v_gene: TRBV18; abundance: -; j_gene: TRBJ2-7; d_gene: -; CDR3nt: TGTGCCAGCTCACCTGGCGGAACCGAGCAGTACTTC; CDR3aa: CASSPGGTEQYF
v_gene: TRBV4-2; abundance: few; j_gene: TRBJ1-1; d_gene: -; CDR3nt: TGTGCCAGCAGCCAAGAGACAGCGCAGGGGAGCACTGAAGCTTTCTTT; CDR3aa: CASSQETAQGSTEAFF
v_gene: TRBV19; abundance: -; j_gene: TRBJ1-2; d_gene: TRBD1; CDR3nt: TGTGCCAGTAGTATAAGCGGGACAGCCTCAGTTCCCTATGGCTACACCTTC; CDR3aa: CASSISGTASVPYGYTF
v_gene: TRBV4-3; abundance: -; j_gene: TRBJ2-5; d_gene: -; CDR3nt: TGCGCCAGCAGCCAAGTCCTCCGGGCGGCAGAGACCCAGTACTTC; CDR3aa: CASSQVLRAAETQYF
v_gene: TRBV4-1; abundance: -; j_gene: TRBJ1-4; d_gene: -; CDR3nt: TGCGCCAGCAGTCTCTTATCTCGTGGGTCCATGCATGAAAAACTGTTTTTT; CDR3aa: CASSLLSRGSMHEKLFF
v_gene: TRBV7-8; abundance: -; j_gene: TRBJ2-5; d_gene: TRBD2; CDR3nt: TGTGCCAGCAGCTTAAGCGAGTCTAGCGGGCTCCAAGAGACCCAGTACTTC; CDR3aa: CASSLSESSGLQETQYF